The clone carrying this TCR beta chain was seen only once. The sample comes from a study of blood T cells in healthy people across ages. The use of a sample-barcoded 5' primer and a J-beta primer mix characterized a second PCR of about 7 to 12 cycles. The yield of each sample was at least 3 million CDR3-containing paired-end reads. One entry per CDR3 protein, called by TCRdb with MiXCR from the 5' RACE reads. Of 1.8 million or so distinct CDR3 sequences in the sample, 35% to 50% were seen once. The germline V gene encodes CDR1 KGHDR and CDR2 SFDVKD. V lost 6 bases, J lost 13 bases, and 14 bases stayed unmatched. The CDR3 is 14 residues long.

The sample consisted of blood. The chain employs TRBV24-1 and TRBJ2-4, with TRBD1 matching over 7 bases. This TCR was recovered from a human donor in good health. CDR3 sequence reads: CATSHRGQVGEQYF. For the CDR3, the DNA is TGTGCCACCAGTCACCGAGGACAGGTGGGTGAGCAGTACTTC.